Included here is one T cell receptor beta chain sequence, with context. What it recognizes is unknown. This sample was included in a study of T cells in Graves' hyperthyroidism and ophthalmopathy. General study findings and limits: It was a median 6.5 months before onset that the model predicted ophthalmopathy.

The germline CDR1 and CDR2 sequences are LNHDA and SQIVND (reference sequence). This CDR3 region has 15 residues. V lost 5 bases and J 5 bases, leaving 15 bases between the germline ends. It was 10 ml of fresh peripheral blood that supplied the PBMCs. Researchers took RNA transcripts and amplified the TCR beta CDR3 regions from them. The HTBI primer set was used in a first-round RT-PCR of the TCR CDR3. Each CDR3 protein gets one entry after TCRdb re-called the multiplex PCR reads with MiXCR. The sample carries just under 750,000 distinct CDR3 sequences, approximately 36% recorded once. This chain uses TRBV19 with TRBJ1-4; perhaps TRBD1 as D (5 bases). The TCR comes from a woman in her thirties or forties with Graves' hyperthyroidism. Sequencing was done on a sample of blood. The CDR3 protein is CASSPGLAGNEKLFF. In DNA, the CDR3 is TGTGCCAGTAGTCCGGGACTAGCGGGGAATGAAAAACTGTTTTTT.